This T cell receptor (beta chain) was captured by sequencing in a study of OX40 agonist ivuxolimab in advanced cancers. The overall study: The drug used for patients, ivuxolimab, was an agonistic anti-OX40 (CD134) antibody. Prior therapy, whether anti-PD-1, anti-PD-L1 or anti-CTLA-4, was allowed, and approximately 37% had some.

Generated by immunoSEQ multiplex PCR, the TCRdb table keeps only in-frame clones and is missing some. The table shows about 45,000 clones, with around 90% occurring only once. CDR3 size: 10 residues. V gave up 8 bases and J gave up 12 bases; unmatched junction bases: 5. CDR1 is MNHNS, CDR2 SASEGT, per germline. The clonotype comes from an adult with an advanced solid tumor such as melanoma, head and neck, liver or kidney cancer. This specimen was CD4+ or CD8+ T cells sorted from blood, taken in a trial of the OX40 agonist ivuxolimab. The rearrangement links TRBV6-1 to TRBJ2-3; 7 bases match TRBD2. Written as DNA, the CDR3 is TGTGCCAGCGAAGGGGAGGGTCAGTATTTT. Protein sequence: CASEGEGQYF.